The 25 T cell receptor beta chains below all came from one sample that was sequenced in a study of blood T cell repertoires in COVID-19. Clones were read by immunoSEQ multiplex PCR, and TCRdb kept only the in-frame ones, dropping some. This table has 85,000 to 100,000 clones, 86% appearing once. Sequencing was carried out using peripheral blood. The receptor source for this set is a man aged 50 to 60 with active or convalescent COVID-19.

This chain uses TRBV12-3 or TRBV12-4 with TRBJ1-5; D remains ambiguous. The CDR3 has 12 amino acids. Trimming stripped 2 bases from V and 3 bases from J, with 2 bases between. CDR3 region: CASSLLNQPQHF. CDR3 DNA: TGTGCCAGCAGTTTACTCAATCAGCCCCAGCATTTT.

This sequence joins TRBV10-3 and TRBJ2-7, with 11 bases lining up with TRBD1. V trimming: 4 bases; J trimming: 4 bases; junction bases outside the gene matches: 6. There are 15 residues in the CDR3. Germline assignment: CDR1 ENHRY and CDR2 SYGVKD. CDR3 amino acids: CAISAGTGGSYEQYF. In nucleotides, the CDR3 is TGTGCCATCAGTGCCGGGACAGGGGGTTCTTACGAGCAGTACTTC.

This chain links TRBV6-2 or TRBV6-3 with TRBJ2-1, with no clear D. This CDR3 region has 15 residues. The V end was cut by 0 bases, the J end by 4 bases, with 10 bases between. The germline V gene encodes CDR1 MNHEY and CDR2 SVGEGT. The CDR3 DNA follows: TGTGCCAGCAGTTACTCGAAGACACCTTACAATGAGCAGTTCTTC. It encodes CASSYSKTPYNEQFF.

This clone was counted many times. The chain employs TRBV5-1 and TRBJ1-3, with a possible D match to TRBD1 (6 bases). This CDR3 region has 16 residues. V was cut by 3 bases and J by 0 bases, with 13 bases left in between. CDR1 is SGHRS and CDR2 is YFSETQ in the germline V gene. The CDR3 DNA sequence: TGCGCCAGCAGCTCCTCGACAGGACCCTCTGGAAACACCATATATTTT. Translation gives CASSSSTGPSGNTIYF.

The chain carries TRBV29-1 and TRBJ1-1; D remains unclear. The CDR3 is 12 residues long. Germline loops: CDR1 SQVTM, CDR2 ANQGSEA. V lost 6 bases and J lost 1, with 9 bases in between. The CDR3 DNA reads TGCAGCGTCGGGGTAGGGAACACTGAAGCTTTCTTT. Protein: CSVGVGNTEAFF.

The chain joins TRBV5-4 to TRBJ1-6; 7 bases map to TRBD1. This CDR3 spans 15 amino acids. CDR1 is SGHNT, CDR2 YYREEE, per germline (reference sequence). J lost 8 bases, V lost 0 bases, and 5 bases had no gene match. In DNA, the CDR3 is TGTGCCAGCAGCTTGGGACAGGGATCGGATTCACCCCTCCACTTT. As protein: CASSLGQGSDSPLHF.

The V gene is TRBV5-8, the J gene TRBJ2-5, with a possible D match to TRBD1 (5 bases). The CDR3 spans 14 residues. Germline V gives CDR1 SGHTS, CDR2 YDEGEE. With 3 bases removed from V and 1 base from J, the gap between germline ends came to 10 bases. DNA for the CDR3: TGTGCCAGCAGCTCCTGGGGCAGCCAAGAGACCCAGTACTTC. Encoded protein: CASSSWGSQETQYF.

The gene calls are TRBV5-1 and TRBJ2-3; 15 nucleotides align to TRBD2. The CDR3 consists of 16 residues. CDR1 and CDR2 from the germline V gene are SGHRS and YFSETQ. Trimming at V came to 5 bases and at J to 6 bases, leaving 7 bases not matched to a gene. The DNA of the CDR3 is TGCGCCAGCAGGACTGGACTAGCGGGAGGGGGGGATACGCAGTATTTT. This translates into CASRTGLAGGGDTQYF.

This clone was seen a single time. This chain's CDR3 is CATSDWASGSPGELFF. The CDR3 DNA follows: TGTGCCACCAGTGATTGGGCCAGCGGGAGCCCCGGGGAGCTGTTTTTT. This chain uses TRBV24-1 with TRBJ2-2; 8 bases match TRBD2. V was clipped by 2 bases and J by 6 bases; unmatched bases: 7. CDR1 and CDR2 from the germline V gene are KGHDR and SFDVKD. There are 16 residues in the CDR3.

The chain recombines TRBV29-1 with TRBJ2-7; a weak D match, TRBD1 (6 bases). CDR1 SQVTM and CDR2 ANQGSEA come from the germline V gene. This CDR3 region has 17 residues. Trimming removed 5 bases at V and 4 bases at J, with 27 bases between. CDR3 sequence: CSVLGSRGSKSSYEQYF. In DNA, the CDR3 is TGCAGCGTTCTGGGGAGTAGGGGGAGTAAGTCGAGTTACGAGCAGTACTTC.

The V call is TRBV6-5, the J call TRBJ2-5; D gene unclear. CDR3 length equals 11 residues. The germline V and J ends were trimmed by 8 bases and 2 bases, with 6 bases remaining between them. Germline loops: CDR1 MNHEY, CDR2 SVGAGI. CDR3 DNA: TGTGCCAGCCAACAACAAGAGACCCAGTACTTC. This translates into CASQQQETQYF.

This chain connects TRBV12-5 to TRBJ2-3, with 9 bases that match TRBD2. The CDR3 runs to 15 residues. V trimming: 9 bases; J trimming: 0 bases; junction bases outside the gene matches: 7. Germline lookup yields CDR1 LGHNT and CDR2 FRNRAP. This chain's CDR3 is CASRAGGQSTDTQYF. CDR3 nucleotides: TGTGCTAGCAGAGCGGGGGGCCAAAGCACAGATACGCAGTATTTT.

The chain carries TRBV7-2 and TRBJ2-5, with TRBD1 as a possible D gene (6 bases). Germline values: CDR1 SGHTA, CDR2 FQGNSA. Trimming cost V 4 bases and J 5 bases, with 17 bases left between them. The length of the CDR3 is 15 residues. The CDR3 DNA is TGTGCCAGCAGCTCTCCACAGGGTTCCGTGGAGACCCAGTACTTC. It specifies CASSSPQGSVETQYF.

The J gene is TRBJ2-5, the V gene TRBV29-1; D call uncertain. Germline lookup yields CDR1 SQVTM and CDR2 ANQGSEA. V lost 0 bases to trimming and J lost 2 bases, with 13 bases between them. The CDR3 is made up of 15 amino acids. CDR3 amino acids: CSVEDFGQPQETQYF. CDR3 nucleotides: TGCAGCGTTGAAGATTTTGGGCAGCCTCAAGAGACCCAGTACTTC. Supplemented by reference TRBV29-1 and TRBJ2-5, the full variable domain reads SAVISQKPSRDICQRGTSLTIQCQVDSQVTMMFWYRQQPGQSLTLIATANQGSEATYESGFVIDKFPISRPNLTFSTLTVSNMSPEDSSIYLCSVEDFGQPQETQYFGPGTRLLVL.

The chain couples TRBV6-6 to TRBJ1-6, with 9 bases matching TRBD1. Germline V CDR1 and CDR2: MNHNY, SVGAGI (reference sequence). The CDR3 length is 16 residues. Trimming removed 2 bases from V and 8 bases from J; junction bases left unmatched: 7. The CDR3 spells CASSYQAGTGYSPLHF. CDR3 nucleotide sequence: TGTGCCAGCAGTTACCAGGCCGGGACAGGGTATTCACCCCTCCACTTT.

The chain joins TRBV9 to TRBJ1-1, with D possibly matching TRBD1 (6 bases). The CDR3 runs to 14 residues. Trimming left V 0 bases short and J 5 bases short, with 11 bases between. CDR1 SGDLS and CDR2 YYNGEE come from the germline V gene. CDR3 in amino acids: CASSVVGGPTEAFF. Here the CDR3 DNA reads TGTGCCAGCAGCGTAGTGGGGGGGCCGACTGAAGCTTTCTTT.

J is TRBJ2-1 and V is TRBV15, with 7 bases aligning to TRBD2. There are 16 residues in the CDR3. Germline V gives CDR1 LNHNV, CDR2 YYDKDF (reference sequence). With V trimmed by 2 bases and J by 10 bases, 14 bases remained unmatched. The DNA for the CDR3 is TGTGCCACCAGCAGAACCAGCCTTGGGGAGGGATGGGAGCAGTTCTTC. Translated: CATSRTSLGEGWEQFF.

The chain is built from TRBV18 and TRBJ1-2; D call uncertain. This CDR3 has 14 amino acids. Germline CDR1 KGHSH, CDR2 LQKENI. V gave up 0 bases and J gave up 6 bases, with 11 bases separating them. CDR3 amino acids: CASSPPGREDGYTF. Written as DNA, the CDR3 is TGTGCCAGCTCACCACCGGGTAGGGAGGATGGCTACACCTTC. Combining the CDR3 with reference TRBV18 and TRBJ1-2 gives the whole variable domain NAGVMQNPRHLVRRRGQEARLRCSPMKGHSHVYWYRQLPEEGLKFMVYLQKENIIDESGMPKERFSAEFPKEGPSILRIQQVVRGDSAAYFCASSPPGREDGYTFGSGTRLTVV.

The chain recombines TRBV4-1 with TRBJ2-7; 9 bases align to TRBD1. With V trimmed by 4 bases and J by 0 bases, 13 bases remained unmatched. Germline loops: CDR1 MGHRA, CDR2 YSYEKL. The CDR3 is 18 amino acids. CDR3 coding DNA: TGCGCCAGCAGCCTACAGGGGGCGGGCGGAGGGCCCTCCTACGAGCAGTACTTC. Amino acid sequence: CASSLQGAGGGPSYEQYF.

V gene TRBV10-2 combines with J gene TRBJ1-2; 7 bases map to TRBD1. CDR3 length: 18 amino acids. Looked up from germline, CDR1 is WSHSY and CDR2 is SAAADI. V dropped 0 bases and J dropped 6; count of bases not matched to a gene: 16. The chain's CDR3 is CASSESTVSTGEFHGYTF. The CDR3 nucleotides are TGCGCCAGCAGTGAGTCGACTGTTTCAACAGGGGAGTTTCATGGCTACACCTTC.

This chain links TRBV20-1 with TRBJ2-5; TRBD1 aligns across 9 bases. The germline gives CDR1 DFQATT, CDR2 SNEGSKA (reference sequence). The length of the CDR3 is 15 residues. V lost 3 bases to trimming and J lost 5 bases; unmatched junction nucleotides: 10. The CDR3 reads CSASATGGLGETQYF. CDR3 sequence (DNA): TGCAGTGCTAGTGCGACAGGGGGGCTAGGGGAGACCCAGTACTTC.

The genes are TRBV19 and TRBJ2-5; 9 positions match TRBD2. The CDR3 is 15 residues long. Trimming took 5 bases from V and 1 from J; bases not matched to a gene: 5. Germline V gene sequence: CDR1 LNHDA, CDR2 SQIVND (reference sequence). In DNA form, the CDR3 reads TGTGCCAGTAGTTCGCAGCGGGGGGCCCAAGAGACCCAGTACTTC. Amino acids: CASSSQRGAQETQYF.

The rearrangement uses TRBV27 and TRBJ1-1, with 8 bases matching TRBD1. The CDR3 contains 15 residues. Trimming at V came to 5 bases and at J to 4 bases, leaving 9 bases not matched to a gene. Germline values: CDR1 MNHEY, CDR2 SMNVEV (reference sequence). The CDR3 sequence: CASSTLTGVGTEAFF. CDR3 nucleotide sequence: TGTGCCAGCAGTACCTTGACAGGGGTCGGCACTGAAGCTTTCTTT.

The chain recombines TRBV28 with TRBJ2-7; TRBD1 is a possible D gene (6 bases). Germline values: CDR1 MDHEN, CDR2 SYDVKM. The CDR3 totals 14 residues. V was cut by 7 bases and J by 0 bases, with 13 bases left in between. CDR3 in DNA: TGTGCCAGCAAATATACAGGGAGCTCCTACGAGCAGTACTTC. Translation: CASKYTGSSYEQYF. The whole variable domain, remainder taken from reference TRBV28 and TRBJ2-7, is DVKVTQSSRYLVKRTGEKVFLECVQDMDHENMFWYRQDPGLGLRLIYFSYDVKMKEKGDIPEGYSVSREKKERFSLILESASTNQTSMYLCASKYTGSSYEQYFGPGTRLTVT.

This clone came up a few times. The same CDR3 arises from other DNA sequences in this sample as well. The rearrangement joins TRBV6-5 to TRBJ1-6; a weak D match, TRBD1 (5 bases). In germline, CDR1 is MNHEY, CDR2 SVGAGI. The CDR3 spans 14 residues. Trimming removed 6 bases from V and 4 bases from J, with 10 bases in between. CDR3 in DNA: TGTGCCAGCAGCGGGGGGAGTTATAATTCACCCCTCCACTTT. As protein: CASSGGSYNSPLHF.